The next 28 T cell receptor beta chains were all read from a single sample in a study of cytomegalovirus exposure and HLA in healthy donors. The PCR had 60 Vbeta and 13 Jbeta primers. Sequencing was performed with immunoSEQ multiplex PCR; in TCRdb, only in-frame clones are kept and a portion is missing. The sample carries 80,000 or so clones, around 70% recorded once. The sample consisted of PBMCs. These receptors were collected from a woman between 40 and 50 years old in good health and CMV-seropositive.

The chain is built from TRBV28 and TRBJ1-5, with D unclear. The CDR3 runs 12 residues. The germline V gene has CDR1 MDHEN and CDR2 SYDVKM. The V gene lost 5 bases and the J gene lost 7 bases, with 9 bases spanning the gap. CDR3 residues: CASSRLRQPQHF. The CDR3 nucleotides read TGTGCCAGCAGTCGTTTACGGCAGCCCCAGCATTTT.

This clone was found once. The chain recombines TRBV10-1 with TRBJ1-2; a possible D gene is TRBD1 (6 bases). V dropped 5 bases and J dropped 7 bases, with 17 bases sitting between them. Per the germline V gene, CDR1 is WNHNN and CDR2 is SYGVQD (reference sequence). This CDR3 has 14 residues. CDR3 loop: CASSRDITPGGYTF. CDR3 DNA sequence: TGCGCCAGCAGTAGGGACATTACGCCCGGTGGCTACACCTTC.

This chain links TRBV27 with TRBJ2-7, with 8 bases aligning to TRBD1. Germline-derived CDR1 and CDR2 are MNHEY and SMNVEV (reference sequence). The CDR3 totals 15 residues. V lost 2 bases and J lost 2; bases outside the gene matches: 5. CDR3 in amino acids: CASSLRDRPAYEQYF. CDR3 nucleotides: TGTGCCAGCAGTTTACGGGACAGGCCAGCCTACGAGCAGTACTTC.

V and J are TRBV18 and TRBJ1-4; 10 bases match TRBD1. V lost 3 bases, J lost 6 bases, and 1 base stayed unmatched. CDR1 is KGHSH, CDR2 LQKENI, per germline. The CDR3 spans 14 residues. CDR3 sequence: CASSPGQGHEKLFF. The CDR3 DNA is TGTGCCAGCTCACCGGGACAGGGGCATGAAAAACTGTTTTTT.

The rearrangement joins TRBV18 to TRBJ2-5, with 8 bases identical to TRBD2. The germline gives CDR1 KGHSH, CDR2 LQKENI. There are 14 residues in the CDR3. The J segment lost 1 base and the V segment lost 4 bases, leaving 2 bases of the junction unmatched. The CDR3 loop is CASSLTSGQETQYF. The CDR3 coding sequence is TGTGCCAGCTCACTAACTAGCGGCCAAGAGACCCAGTACTTC.

The chain employs TRBV5-1 and TRBJ1-4; TRBD1 agrees at 8 bases. CDR1 is SGHRS and CDR2 is YFSETQ in the germline V gene. This CDR3 region has 15 residues. V was clipped by 4 bases and J by 0 bases; unmatched bases: 2. The CDR3 bases are TGCGCCAGCAGCACGGGACAGGCAACTAATGAAAAACTGTTTTTT. It specifies CASSTGQATNEKLFF. Based on the CDR3 plus reference TRBV5-1 and TRBJ1-4, the full variable domain is KAGVTQTPRYLIKTRGQQVTLSCSPISGHRSVSWYQQTPGQGLQFLFEYFSETQRNKGNFPGRFSGRQFSNSRSEMNVSTLELGDSALYLCASSTGQATNEKLFFGSGTQLSVL.

This sequence joins TRBV9 and TRBJ1-1; the D gene is possibly TRBD1 (5 bases). CDR1 SGDLS and CDR2 YYNGEE come from the germline V gene. This CDR3 has 16 residues. The germline V and J ends were trimmed by 4 bases and 5 bases, with 21 bases remaining between them. Written as DNA, the CDR3 is TGTGCCAGCAGCCCACAAGGCGGGACCGCGGGGACTGAAGCTTTCTTT. This sequence encodes CASSPQGGTAGTEAFF.

This chain joins TRBV4-3 and TRBJ2-3, with 10 bases matching TRBD2. V lost 1 base and J lost 4; bases outside the gene matches: 8. Germline lookup yields CDR1 LGHNA and CDR2 YSLEER. The length of the CDR3 is 17 residues. The CDR3 DNA is TGCGCCAGCAGCCAAGGGGTTGGCGGGACTAGCGCAGATACGCAGTATTTT. It specifies CASSQGVGGTSADTQYF.

The V gene is TRBV19, the J gene TRBJ2-1; 7 nucleotides match TRBD1. This CDR3 has 13 residues. Germline-derived CDR1 and CDR2 are LNHDA and SQIVND (reference sequence). With V trimmed by 5 bases and J by 10 bases, 8 bases remained unmatched. The CDR3 DNA follows: TGTGCCAGTAGTCGATACAGGGACAGCGAGCAGTTCTTC. Its translation is CASSRYRDSEQFF.

This chain joins TRBV7-9 and TRBJ2-1; TRBD2 matches at 8 bases. Losses at the gene ends were 5 bases for V and 16 bases for J; bases not matched to a gene: 10. This CDR3 is built from 12 residues. Germline CDR1 and CDR2: SEHNR and FQNEAQ (reference sequence). CDR3 in DNA: TGTGCCAGCAGCGCCACGGGGACTAGTCCCTTCTTC. This sequence encodes CASSATGTSPFF.

V is TRBV7-9 and J is TRBJ2-1; the D is unclear. Trimming shortened V by 7 bases and J by 0 bases, and 10 bases separated the two germline ends. The length of the CDR3 is 14 residues. The V gene's germline CDR1 is SEHNR and CDR2 FQNEAQ (reference sequence). CDR3 protein: CASTNKSSYNEQFF. CDR3 coding DNA: TGTGCCAGCACCAACAAAAGCTCCTACAATGAGCAGTTCTTC.

This chain links TRBV6-5 with TRBJ2-7, with TRBD1 identical over 8 bases. The CDR3 sequence is 14 residues long. V was pared by 5 bases and J by 2 bases, with 5 bases of the junction left unmatched. CDR1 and CDR2 (germline): MNHEY, SVGAGI. The CDR3, as DNA: TGTGCCAGCAGTCTCGACAGGGGCACCTACGAGCAGTACTTC. Amino acid sequence: CASSLDRGTYEQYF.

V gene TRBV19 combines with J gene TRBJ1-5, with 10 bases that match TRBD1. V trimming: 5 bases; J trimming: 5 bases; junction bases outside the gene matches: 3. The CDR3 has 14 amino acids. The germline V gene encodes CDR1 LNHDA and CDR2 SQIVND (reference sequence). CDR3: CASSLGTGDQPQHF. CDR3 sequence (DNA): TGTGCCAGTAGTCTCGGGACAGGGGATCAGCCCCAGCATTTT.

The chain joins TRBV4-1 to TRBJ1-4; the D is unclear. The CDR3 extends over 13 amino acids. Germline V gives CDR1 MGHRA, CDR2 YSYEKL. V lost 4 bases and J lost 8, with 11 bases in between. CDR3 sequence: CASSLTLREKLFF. CDR3 nucleotides: TGCGCCAGCAGCCTAACGCTTCGGGAAAAACTGTTTTTT.

The genes are TRBV28 and TRBJ2-5, with 8 bases that match TRBD2. The CDR3 extends over 15 amino acids. CDR1 and CDR2 from the germline V gene are MDHEN and SYDVKM. Losses at the gene ends were 6 bases for V and 5 bases for J; bases not matched to a gene: 11. This CDR3 is CASRPGRVYGETQYF. The CDR3 DNA is TGTGCCAGCAGGCCCGGGAGGGTTTACGGGGAGACCCAGTACTTC.

This clone was recorded a few times. The chain links TRBV7-2 to TRBJ1-1; tentatively, D is TRBD1 (5 bases). Germline CDR1 is SGHTA and CDR2 is FQGNSA. The CDR3 totals 15 residues. Between the trimmed V and J ends, which lost 5 bases and 3 bases, there was a span of 16 bases. The CDR3 protein is CASSVHQGTDTEAFF. CDR3 in DNA: TGTGCCAGCAGCGTTCATCAGGGAACTGACACTGAAGCTTTCTTT. The entire variable domain, with the rest obtained from reference TRBV7-2 and TRBJ1-1, is as follows: GAGVSQSPSNKVTEKGKDVELRCDPISGHTALYWYRQSLGQGLEFLIYFQGNSAPDKSGLPSDRFSAERTGGSVSTLTIQRTQQEDSAVYLCASSVHQGTDTEAFFGQGTRLTVV.

J is TRBJ2-5 and V is TRBV27, with 9 bases identical to TRBD2. Germline V gene lookup returns CDR1 MNHEY and CDR2 SMNVEV (reference sequence). The CDR3 runs to 13 residues. V shed 5 bases and J 5 bases; nucleotides not matched to a gene: 3. CDR3 sequence: CASSLAGIETQYF. The CDR3 DNA is TGTGCCAGCAGTCTAGCGGGGATTGAGACCCAGTACTTC.

This clone came up a few times. The CDR3 here is CASNPRDRDAYEQYF. In nucleotides, the CDR3 is TGTGCCAGCAATCCCCGGGACAGGGATGCGTACGAGCAGTACTTC. V usage is TRBV2 and J usage is TRBJ2-7; TRBD1 matches at 9 bases. The V segment lost 7 bases and the J segment 4 bases; nucleotides outside the gene matches: 11. The germline CDR1 and CDR2 sequences are SNHLY and FYNNEI. The CDR3 has 15 residues.

The chain links TRBV19 to TRBJ2-2; TRBD1 matches 9 bases. Germline loops: CDR1 LNHDA, CDR2 SQIVND (reference sequence). This CDR3 has 14 residues. V lost 6 bases and J lost 4; bases outside the gene matches: 3. CDR3 protein: CASRDRGGTGELFF. In DNA, the CDR3 is TGTGCCAGTAGGGACAGGGGTGGCACCGGGGAGCTGTTTTTT.

The V and J genes are TRBV7-8 and TRBJ1-2; tentative D call: TRBD1 (6 bases). CDR3 length equals 14 residues. Germline CDR1 reads SGHVS; CDR2 reads FQNEAQ. V was trimmed by 5 bases and J by 5 bases, leaving 15 bases between them. The DNA for the CDR3 is TGTGCCAGCAGCCCCGGGGGGGCCCGGTATGGCTACACCTTC. It is translated as CASSPGGARYGYTF.

The CDR3 region is CASRIAAGELFF. The CDR3 DNA follows: TGTGCCAGCAGGATAGCAGCCGGGGAGCTGTTTTTT. V and J are TRBV7-6 and TRBJ2-2; no firm D call. This CDR3 comprises 12 residues. Deletions cut 6 bases from V and 6 bases from J, with 8 bases between. The germline V gene has CDR1 SGHVS and CDR2 FNYEAQ.

This clone was detected only a few times. The chain joins TRBV5-1 to TRBJ1-1; 8 nucleotides line up with TRBD1. After removal of 3 bases from V and 5 bases from J, the junction contained 9 bases not matched to a gene. CDR1 SGHRS and CDR2 YFSETQ come from the germline V gene. The CDR3 sequence is 15 residues long. The CDR3 loop is CASSSNSGGPTEAFF. In DNA, the CDR3 is TGCGCCAGCAGCTCAAATTCAGGGGGCCCAACTGAAGCTTTCTTT.

The V call is TRBV5-1, the J call TRBJ1-1; D unclear. CDR1 is SGHRS and CDR2 is YFSETQ in the germline V gene. CDR3 length equals 15 residues. Trimming took 5 bases from V and 0 from J, leaving 14 bases between them. The CDR3 protein is CASRSDLSMNTEAFF. CDR3 DNA sequence: TGCGCCAGCAGATCAGACTTAAGCATGAACACTGAAGCTTTCTTT.

This chain links TRBV5-1 with TRBJ2-5; D is perhaps TRBD1 (5 bases). Germline CDR1 SGHRS, CDR2 YFSETQ. V lost 4 bases, J lost 7 bases, and 17 bases lay in between. The CDR3 loop spans 14 amino acids. CDR3 sequence reads: CASSPRTDGATQYF. The CDR3 DNA reads TGCGCCAGCAGCCCCCGGACGGATGGGGCGACCCAGTACTTC. The whole variable domain, filled in from reference TRBV5-1 and TRBJ2-5, reads KAGVTQTPRYLIKTRGQQVTLSCSPISGHRSVSWYQQTPGQGLQFLFEYFSETQRNKGNFPGRFSGRQFSNSRSEMNVSTLELGDSALYLCASSPRTDGATQYFGPGTRLLVL.

V usage is TRBV2 and J usage is TRBJ2-1, with TRBD2 matching over 11 bases. CDR1 and CDR2 from the germline V gene are SNHLY and FYNNEI. The CDR3 is 14 amino acids. Trimming cost V 8 bases and J 3 bases; bases outside gene matches: 3. The CDR3 sequence is CASGGTSGYNEQFF. CDR3 DNA: TGTGCCAGCGGCGGGACTAGCGGCTACAATGAGCAGTTCTTC.

The gene calls are TRBV6-6 and TRBJ2-5, with TRBD2 matching 7 bases. The CDR3 loop spans 14 amino acids. The junction had 9 bases not matched to a gene; V was cut back by 7 bases and J by 4 bases. CDR1 MNHNY and CDR2 SVGAGI come from the germline V gene (reference sequence). For the CDR3, the DNA is TGTGCCAGCATCGCCTACGGGGGGTCAGAGACCCAGTACTTC. It translates to CASIAYGGSETQYF.

There are a few counts of this clone. The gene calls are TRBV7-6 and TRBJ2-1, with D perhaps matching TRBD1 (5 bases). V gave up 0 bases and J gave up 0 bases, with 6 bases separating them. The germline gives CDR1 SGHVS, CDR2 FNYEAQ. The CDR3 loop spans 15 amino acids. CDR3 region: CASSLAQGSYNEQFF. The DNA for the CDR3 is TGTGCCAGCAGCTTAGCCCAGGGCTCCTACAATGAGCAGTTCTTC.

The J gene is TRBJ1-1, the V gene TRBV12-5; D gene unclear. V dropped 7 bases and J dropped 0 bases, with 12 bases sitting between them. CDR1 is LGHNT, CDR2 FRNRAP, per germline. This CDR3 is built from 14 residues. CDR3 region: CASATELLNTEAFF. DNA of the CDR3: TGTGCTAGTGCCACCGAGCTTTTGAACACTGAAGCTTTCTTT.